These 8 T cell receptor beta chains were sequenced from one sample in a study of CD8+CD57+ T cells in acquired aplastic anemia. Template material for TCR beta VDJ and CDR3 profiling consisted of genomic DNA. TCRdb re-called the reads with MiXCR, one entry per CDR3 protein. The sample includes about 180,000 distinct CDR3 sequences, roughly half of them seen just once. Selection for sequencing was limited to patients who had shown CD8+CD57+ cell expansion by flow cytometry. Sequenced material: sorted CD4+, CD8+, or CD8+CD57+ T cells (not recorded which) from PBMCs. These receptors originate from a human donor with aplastic anemia.

This clonotype was seen a handful of times. The chain carries TRBV20-1 and TRBJ2-5; TRBD2 is a possible D gene (5 bases). CDR3 length equals 14 residues. Germline CDR1 is DFQATT and CDR2 is SNEGSKA (reference sequence). V was clipped by 6 bases and J by 5 bases, with 19 bases between them. CDR3 sequence (DNA): TGCAGTGCCGGGCGCGGGTCCCCGAGGGAGACCCAGTACTTC. Translation: CSAGRGSPRETQYF.

This clonotype has only a few counts. The chain links TRBV2 to TRBJ1-6; D not resolved. Per the germline V gene, CDR1 is SNHLY and CDR2 is FYNNEI. Deletions cut 6 bases from V and 7 bases from J, with 13 bases between. CDR3 length equals 14 residues. In nucleotides, the CDR3 is TGTGCCAGCAGCGAAACCGGGCAAAATTCACCCCTCCACTTT. It codes for CASSETGQNSPLHF.

This clonotype was seen at least ten times. The J gene is TRBJ2-1, the V gene TRBV6-5, with D tentatively TRBD1 or TRBD2 (5 bases each). CDR1 and CDR2 from the germline V gene are MNHEY and SVGAGI. The CDR3 is made up of 15 amino acids. Trimming shortened V by 4 bases and J by 6 bases, and 16 bases separated the two germline ends. CDR3 bases: TGTGCCAGCAGTTTCCGGGACCCTCAAGCCAATGAGCAGTTCTTC. It is translated as CASSFRDPQANEQFF.

The gene calls are TRBV19 and TRBJ1-1; D unresolved. There are 13 residues in the CDR3. In germline, CDR1 is LNHDA, CDR2 SQIVND (reference sequence). V was clipped by 4 bases and J by 1 base, with 7 bases between them. CDR3 nucleotide sequence: TGTGCCAGTAGTACCCGAGGGAACACTGAAGCTTTCTTT. This gives the protein CASSTRGNTEAFF.

This clonotype was seen many times. V usage is TRBV12-3 or TRBV12-4 and J usage is TRBJ1-1, with a possible D match to TRBD1 (5 bases). V shed 2 bases and J shed 0 bases, with 16 bases lying between them. This CDR3 has 17 amino acids. In DNA form, the CDR3 reads TGTGCCAGCAGTTTATGGCTGGGGGTAAGGATGAACACTGAAGCTTTCTTT. It encodes CASSLWLGVRMNTEAFF.

This clonotype appeared once. The chain employs TRBV29-1 and TRBJ2-7, with 8 bases matching TRBD1. The CDR3 is made up of 15 amino acids. Per germline, CDR1 SQVTM and CDR2 ANQGSEA. V gave up 0 bases and J gave up 0 bases; unmatched junction bases: 4. In DNA form, the CDR3 reads TGCAGCGTTGAAGATTACAGGGGGATCTCCTACGAGCAGTACTTC. Amino acids: CSVEDYRGISYEQYF.

This clonotype was counted once. The chain recombines TRBV20-1 with TRBJ1-1; TRBD1 agrees at 7 bases. Unmatched junction bases numbered 5, after V lost 0 bases and J lost 7 bases. Looked up from germline, CDR1 is DFQATT and CDR2 is SNEGSKA (reference sequence). The CDR3 is made up of 13 amino acids. This chain's CDR3 is CSAREGQRIEAFF. The CDR3 DNA follows: TGCAGTGCTAGAGAGGGACAGCGAATTGAAGCTTTCTTT.

This clonotype is a singleton in its sample. The gene calls are TRBV5-8 and TRBJ1-6; 10 bases are shared with TRBD1. Germline V CDR1 and CDR2: SGHTS, YDEGEE. The CDR3 is 15 amino acids. The V segment lost 4 bases and the J segment 8 bases; nucleotides outside the gene matches: 6. The CDR3 reads CASSLQGTGDSPLHF. CDR3 in DNA: TGTGCCAGCAGCCTTCAAGGGACAGGGGATTCACCCCTCCACTTT.